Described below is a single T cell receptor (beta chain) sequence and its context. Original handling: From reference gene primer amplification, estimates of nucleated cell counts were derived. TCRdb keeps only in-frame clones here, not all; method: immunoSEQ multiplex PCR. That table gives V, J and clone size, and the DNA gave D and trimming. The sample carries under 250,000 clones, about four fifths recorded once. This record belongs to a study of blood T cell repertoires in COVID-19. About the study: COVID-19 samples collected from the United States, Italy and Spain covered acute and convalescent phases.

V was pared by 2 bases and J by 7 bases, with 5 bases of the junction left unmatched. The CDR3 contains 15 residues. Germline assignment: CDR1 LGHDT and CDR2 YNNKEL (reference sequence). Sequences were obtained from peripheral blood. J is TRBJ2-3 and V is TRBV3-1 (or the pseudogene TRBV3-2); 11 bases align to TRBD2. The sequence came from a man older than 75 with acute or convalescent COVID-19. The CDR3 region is CASSQPSSGRYTQYF. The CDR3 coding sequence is TGTGCCAGCAGCCAACCCTCTAGCGGGAGGTATACGCAGTATTTT.